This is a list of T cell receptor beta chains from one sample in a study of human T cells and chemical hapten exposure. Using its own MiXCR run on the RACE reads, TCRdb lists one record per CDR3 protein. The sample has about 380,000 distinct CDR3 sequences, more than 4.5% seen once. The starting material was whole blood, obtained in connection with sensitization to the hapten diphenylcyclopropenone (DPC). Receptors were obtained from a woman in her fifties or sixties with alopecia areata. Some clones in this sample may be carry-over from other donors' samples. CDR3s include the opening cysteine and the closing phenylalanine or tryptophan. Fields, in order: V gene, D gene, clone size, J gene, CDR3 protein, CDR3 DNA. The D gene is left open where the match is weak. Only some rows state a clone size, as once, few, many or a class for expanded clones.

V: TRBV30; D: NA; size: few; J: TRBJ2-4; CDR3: CAWSVRGAKNIQYF; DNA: TGTGCCTGGAGTGTACGGGGGGCCAAAAACATTCAGTACTTC
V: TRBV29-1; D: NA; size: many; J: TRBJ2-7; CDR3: CSVEAPWGDEQYF; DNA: TGCAGCGTTGAAGCTCCGTGGGGAGACGAGCAGTACTTC
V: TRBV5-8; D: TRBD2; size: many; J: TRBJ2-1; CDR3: CASSLAGLAGGGSYNEQFF; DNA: TGTGCCAGCAGCTTGGCGGGACTAGCGGGAGGGGGCTCCTACAATGAGCAGTTCTTC
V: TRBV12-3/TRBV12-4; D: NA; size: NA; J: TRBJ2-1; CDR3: CASRDSHEQFF; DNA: TGTGCCAGCAGAGACAGTCATGAGCAGTTCTTC
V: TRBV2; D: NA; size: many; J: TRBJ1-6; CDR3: CASRPTRPNSPLHF; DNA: TGTGCCAGCAGGCCAACCCGCCCTAATTCACCCCTCCACTTT
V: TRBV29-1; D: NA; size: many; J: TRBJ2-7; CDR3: CSVEGDKALEQYF; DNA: TGCAGCGTGGAGGGGGACAAGGCATTGGAGCAGTACTTC
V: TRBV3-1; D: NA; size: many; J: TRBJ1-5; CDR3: CASSRSTGYNQPQHF; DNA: TGTGCCAGCAGCCGCTCTACAGGGTACAATCAGCCCCAGCATTTT
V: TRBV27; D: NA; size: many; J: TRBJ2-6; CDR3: CASSLWSSGANVLTF; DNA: TGTGCCAGCAGTTTATGGAGCTCTGGGGCCAACGTCCTGACTTTC
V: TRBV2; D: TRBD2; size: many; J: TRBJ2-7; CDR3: CASRKSGAYEQYF; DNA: TGTGCCAGCAGAAAAAGCGGGGCTTACGAGCAGTACTTC
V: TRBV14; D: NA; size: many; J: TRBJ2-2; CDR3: CASSRQVRTGELFF; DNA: TGTGCCAGCAGTCGCCAGGTTCGAACCGGGGAGCTGTTTTTT
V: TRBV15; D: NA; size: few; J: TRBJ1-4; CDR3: CATSSAPSKDEKLFF; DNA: TGTGCCACCAGCAGCGCCCCTTCGAAGGACGAAAAACTGTTTTTT
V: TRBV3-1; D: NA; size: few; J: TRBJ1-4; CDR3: CASSHSDSRNEKLFF; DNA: TGTGCCAGCAGCCATTCCGACAGCCGAAATGAAAAACTGTTTTTT
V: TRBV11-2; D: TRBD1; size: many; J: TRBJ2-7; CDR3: CASSYGPGTENEQYF; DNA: TGTGCCAGCAGCTACGGGCCCGGGACAGAAAACGAGCAGTACTTC
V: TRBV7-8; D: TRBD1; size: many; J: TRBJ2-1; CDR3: CASSEWVGQDEQFF; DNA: TGTGCCAGCTCGGAATGGGTGGGACAGGATGAGCAGTTCTTC
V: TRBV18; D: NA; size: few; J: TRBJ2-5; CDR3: CASSPPNSQETQYF; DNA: TGTGCCAGCTCACCACCGAACAGCCAAGAGACCCAGTACTTC
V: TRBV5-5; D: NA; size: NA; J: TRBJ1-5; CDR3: CASSWDGSSRQPQHF; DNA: TGTGCCAGCAGCTGGGACGGCTCGTCAAGGCAGCCCCAGCATTTT
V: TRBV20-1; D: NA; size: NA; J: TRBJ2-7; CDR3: CSAYDINSYEQYF; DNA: TGCAGTGCTTACGACATTAACTCCTACGAGCAGTACTTC
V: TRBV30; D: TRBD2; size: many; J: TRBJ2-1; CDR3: CASGGGSYNEQFF; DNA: TGTGCCTCGGGCGGGGGCTCCTACAATGAGCAGTTCTTC
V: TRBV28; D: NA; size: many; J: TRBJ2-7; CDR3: CASSPSDIATYEQYF; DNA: TGTGCCAGCAGCCCTAGCGACATTGCGACCTACGAGCAGTACTTC
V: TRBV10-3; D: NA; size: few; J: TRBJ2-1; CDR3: CAISQGRSNEQFF; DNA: TGTGCCATCTCCCAGGGGCGGAGCAATGAGCAGTTCTTC
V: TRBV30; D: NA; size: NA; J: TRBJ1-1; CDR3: CAWSGVANTEAFF; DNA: TGTGCCTGGAGCGGGGTTGCGAACACTGAAGCTTTCTTT
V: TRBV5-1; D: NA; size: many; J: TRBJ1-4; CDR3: CASSLAGTRNEKLFF; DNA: TGCGCCAGCAGCTTGGCCGGGACACGAAATGAAAAACTGTTTTTT
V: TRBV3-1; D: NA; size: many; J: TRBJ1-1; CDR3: CASSQVLDTEAFF; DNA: TGTGCCAGCAGCCAAGTTCTGGACACTGAAGCTTTCTTT
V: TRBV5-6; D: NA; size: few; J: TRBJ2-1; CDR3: CASSLARGGIWNEQFF; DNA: TGTGCCAGCAGCTTGGCTCGGGGCGGGATATGGAATGAGCAGTTCTTC
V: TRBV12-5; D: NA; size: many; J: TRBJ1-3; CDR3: CASGHSGNTIYF; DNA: TGTGCTAGTGGTCACTCTGGAAACACCATATATTTT
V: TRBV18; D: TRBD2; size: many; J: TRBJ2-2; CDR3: CASSPQGTSGISGELFF; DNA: TGTGCCAGCTCACCACAAGGGACTAGCGGGATATCCGGGGAGCTGTTTTTT
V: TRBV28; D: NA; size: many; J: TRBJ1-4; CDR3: CASSPWTDSNEKLFF; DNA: TGTGCCAGCAGTCCTTGGACGGACTCTAATGAAAAACTGTTTTTT
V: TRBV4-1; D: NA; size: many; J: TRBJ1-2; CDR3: CASSLDKEIPGYTF; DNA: TGCGCCAGCAGCCTTGATAAGGAGATTCCTGGCTACACCTTC
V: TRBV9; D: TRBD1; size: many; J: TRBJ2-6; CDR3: CASSVTGSNVLTF; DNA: TGTGCCAGCAGCGTGACAGGGTCCAACGTCCTGACTTTC
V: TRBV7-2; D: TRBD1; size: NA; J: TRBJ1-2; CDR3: CASSPAGTAYSYTF; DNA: TGTGCCAGCAGCCCAGCCGGGACAGCTTATTCCTACACCTTC
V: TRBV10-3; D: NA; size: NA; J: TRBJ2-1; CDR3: CAAQGQDPHEQFF; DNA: TGTGCCGCCCAAGGCCAGGACCCCCATGAGCAGTTCTTC
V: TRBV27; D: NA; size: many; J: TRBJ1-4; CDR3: CASSATNEKLFF; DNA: TGTGCCAGCAGCGCAACTAATGAAAAACTGTTTTTT
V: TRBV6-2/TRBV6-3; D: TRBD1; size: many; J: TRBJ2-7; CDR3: CASSYGTGREYF; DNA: TGTGCCAGCAGCTACGGGACAGGGAGGGAGTACTTC
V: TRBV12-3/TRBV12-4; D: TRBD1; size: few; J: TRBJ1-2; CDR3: CASSISVRGSGYTF; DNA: TGTGCCAGCAGCATTAGCGTCAGGGGGAGTGGCTACACCTTC
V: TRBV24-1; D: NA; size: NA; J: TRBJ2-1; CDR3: CATSGNGSARDNEQFF; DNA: TGTGCCACCAGTGGCAACGGGTCAGCGAGGGACAATGAGCAGTTCTTC
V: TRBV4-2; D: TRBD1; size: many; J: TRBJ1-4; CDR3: CASSQDPGTGDEKLFF; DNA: TGTGCCAGCAGCCAAGATCCAGGGACAGGTGATGAAAAACTGTTTTTT
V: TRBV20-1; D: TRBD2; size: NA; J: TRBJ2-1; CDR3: CSARGDSGSNEQFF; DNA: TGCAGTGCTAGAGGGGATAGCGGGAGCAACGAGCAGTTCTTC